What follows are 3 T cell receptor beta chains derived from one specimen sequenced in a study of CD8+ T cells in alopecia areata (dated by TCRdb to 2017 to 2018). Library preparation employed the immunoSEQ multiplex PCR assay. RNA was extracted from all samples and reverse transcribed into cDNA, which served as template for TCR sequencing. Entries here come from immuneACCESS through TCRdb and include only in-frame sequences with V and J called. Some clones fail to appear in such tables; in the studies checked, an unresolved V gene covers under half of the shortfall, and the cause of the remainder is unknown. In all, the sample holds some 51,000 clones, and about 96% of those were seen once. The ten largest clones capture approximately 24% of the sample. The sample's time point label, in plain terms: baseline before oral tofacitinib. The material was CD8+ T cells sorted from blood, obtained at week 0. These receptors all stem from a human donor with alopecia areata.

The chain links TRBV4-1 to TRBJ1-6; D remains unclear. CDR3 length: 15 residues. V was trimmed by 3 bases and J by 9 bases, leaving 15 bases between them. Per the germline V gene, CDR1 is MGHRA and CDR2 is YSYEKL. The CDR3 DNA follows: TGCGCCAGCAGCCATTCCTCCCAGATGGGTTCACCCCTCCACTTT. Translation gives CASSHSSQMGSPLHF.

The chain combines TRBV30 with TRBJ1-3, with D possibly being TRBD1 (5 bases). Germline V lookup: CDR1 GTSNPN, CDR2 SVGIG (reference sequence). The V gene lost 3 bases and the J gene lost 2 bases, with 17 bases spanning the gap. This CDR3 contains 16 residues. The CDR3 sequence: CAWSAGTLMAGNTIYF. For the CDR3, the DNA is TGTGCCTGGAGCGCTGGGACTCTTATGGCTGGAAACACCATATATTTT. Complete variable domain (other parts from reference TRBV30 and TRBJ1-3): SQTIHQWPATLVQPVGSPLSLECTVEGTSNPNLYWYRQAAGRGLQLLFYSVGIGQISSEVPQNLSASRPQDRQFILSSKKLLLSDSGFYLCAWSAGTLMAGNTIYFGEGSWLTVV.

CDR3 sequence (DNA): TGCAGCGTTAACCGGGGTTACACAGATACGCAGTATTTT. It encodes CSVNRGYTDTQYF. This chain uses TRBV29-1 with TRBJ2-3; a possible D gene is TRBD2 (5 bases). CDR3 length: 13 amino acids. Germline V gives CDR1 SQVTM, CDR2 ANQGSEA. Trimming took off 5 bases at V and 2 bases at J, with 11 bases between the two ends.